This T cell receptor beta chain was identified during a study of blood T cell repertoires in COVID-19. As for the study in general: Both acute and convalescent COVID-19 samples were obtained from the United States, Italy and Spain. Sources were T cells, B-cell-depleted T cells, or PBMCs; the material itself was cDNA or gDNA.

In the authors' workflow: Amplification with reference gene primers provided the estimates of nucleated cell counts. Clones were sequenced by immunoSEQ multiplex PCR, and TCRdb holds only the in-frame ones, with some missing. V and J calls plus clone size are reproduced from that table; the DNA served to infer D and trimming. The table lists a few hundred thousand clones, around 90% of them singletons. The sample taken for sequencing was peripheral blood. The clonotype originates from a man between 18 and 29 years old with active or convalescent COVID-19.

The CDR3 loop reads CASSYSKDRGIYEQYF. CDR3 DNA: TGTGCCAGCAGTTACTCCAAGGATAGGGGTATATACGAGCAGTACTTC. V and J are TRBV6-2 or TRBV6-3 and TRBJ2-7; possibly TRBD1 for D (5 bases). Germline CDR1 reads MNHEY; CDR2 reads SVGEGT. V lost 0 bases, J lost 4 bases, and 16 bases lay in between. The CDR3 loop spans 16 amino acids.